The sequence of this TCR beta chain was determined in a study of response to subunit inactivated influenza vaccine. Whole-study findings and limits: Each seasonal flu vaccination may recruit only limited new T cells, authors suggested.

Comments on this clonotype: Antigen unknown. An end of the junction differs from the germline gene, which may be a read error.

The CDR3 totals 14 residues. Germline loops: CDR1 LGHDT, CDR2 YNNKEL (reference sequence). TCRdb recomputed calls from the RT-PCR reads with MiXCR, one row per CDR3 protein. Of some 180,000 distinct CDR3 sequences listed, around 9% are singletons. The chain employs TRBV3-1 and TRBJ1-2; D remains unclear. The sequencing here drew on non-naive T cells sorted from PBMCs, taken on the day of vaccination. The TCR comes from a man aged 45-60 years who received an inactivated influenza vaccine. In nucleotides, the CDR3 is TGTGACAGCAGCCAAGAGGTGGAGAGTTACGGCTACACCTTC. It is translated as CDSSQEVESYGYTF.